The 15 T cell receptor beta chains reported below all come from one sample, sequenced in a study of post-analysis software for immune sequencing data. General study results and limits: TRBV segments more frequent in patients than in controls numbered about five and included TRBV5-6, TRBV5-1 and TRBV20-1.

Unique-molecular-identifier-tagged TCR beta cDNA libraries were used. TCRdb re-analysed the PCR reads in MiXCR, keeping a single row per CDR3 protein. In the table there are about 500,000 distinct CDR3 sequences, roughly 45% of which are singletons. What these receptors recognize is not known. Source material: blood. Source of these receptors: a girl aged 10 to 17 with multiple sclerosis.

In its sample, this clonotype was seen a few times. This chain connects TRBV29-1 to TRBJ1-1; weak D call: TRBD1 (6 bases). Trimming cost V 4 bases and J 1 base, with 16 bases left between them. The germline CDR1 and CDR2 sequences are SQVTM and ANQGSEA. The CDR3 contains 15 residues. The CDR3 coding sequence is TGCAGCGTTGTGGGGCCGGGACACAAGAACACTGAAGCTTTCTTT. Translated, it gives CSVVGPGHKNTEAFF.

The rearrangement uses TRBV20-1 and TRBJ1-1, with D possibly being TRBD1 (5 bases). Germline CDR1 DFQATT, CDR2 SNEGSKA (reference sequence). Trimming stripped 0 bases from V and 4 bases from J, with 9 bases between. The CDR3 is 13 amino acids. CDR3 bases: TGCAGTGCTAGAGATTCAGGGATCACTGAAGCTTTCTTT. This encodes CSARDSGITEAFF.

This clonotype has a handful of counts. The V gene is TRBV5-1, the J gene TRBJ2-3; D possibly matches TRBD1 or TRBD2 (5 bases each). The CDR3 is made up of 17 amino acids. With 0 bases removed from V and 2 bases from J, the gap between germline ends came to 16 bases. Germline V gives CDR1 SGHRS, CDR2 YFSETQ. The CDR3 DNA is TGCGCCAGCAGCTTGGAGGCAGATATGGGGGTCACAGATACGCAGTATTTT. Protein: CASSLEADMGVTDTQYF.

V usage is TRBV5-1 and J usage is TRBJ2-3; TRBD1 agrees at 10 bases. The CDR3 runs 16 residues. Germline assignment: CDR1 SGHRS and CDR2 YFSETQ. Unmatched junction bases numbered 9, after V lost 4 bases and J lost 4 bases. CDR3 sequence (DNA): TGCGCCAGCAGCCCAGGAGACAGGGGGCCGTCAGATACGCAGTATTTT. Translating gives CASSPGDRGPSDTQYF. The variable domain in full, completed from reference TRBV5-1 and TRBJ2-3, reads KAGVTQTPRYLIKTRGQQVTLSCSPISGHRSVSWYQQTPGQGLQFLFEYFSETQRNKGNFPGRFSGRQFSNSRSEMNVSTLELGDSALYLCASSPGDRGPSDTQYFGPGTRLTVL.

The table lists this clonotype with a few counts. The V call is TRBV4-2, the J call TRBJ2-1, with 8 nucleotides matching TRBD2. V trimming: 1 base; J trimming: 5 bases; junction bases outside the gene matches: 4. This CDR3 has 15 residues. Germline V lookup: CDR1 LGHNA, CDR2 YNFKEQ. The CDR3 protein is CASSQAGGSNNEQFF. The CDR3 DNA follows: TGTGCCAGCAGCCAAGCGGGAGGGTCTAACAATGAGCAGTTCTTC.

The sample holds a few counts of this clonotype. V is TRBV7-2 and J is TRBJ1-2; D unclear. V lost 1 base and J 4 bases, leaving 10 bases between the germline ends. The CDR3 sequence is 14 residues long. Germline CDR1 reads SGHTA; CDR2 reads FQGNSA. Here the CDR3 DNA reads TGTGCCAGCAGCTTAGGTCCGGGGTCCTATGGCTACACCTTC. The encoded protein is CASSLGPGSYGYTF.

This chain uses TRBV6-4 with TRBJ2-1, with 8 positions matching TRBD2. The V gene end was trimmed by 4 bases and the J gene end by 2 bases; junction bases not matched to a gene: 4. Germline lookup yields CDR1 MRHNA and CDR2 SNTAGT. The CDR3 totals 15 residues. CDR3 sequence reads: CASSVDSGAYNEQFF. CDR3 sequence (DNA): TGTGCCAGCAGTGTGGATAGCGGGGCCTACAATGAGCAGTTCTTC.

The genes are TRBV6-6 and TRBJ2-5, with D perhaps matching TRBD1 (6 bases). The end of the DNA aligns better with TRBJ2-7, so the J call may be wrong. The CDR3 is 15 amino acids. Germline V gives CDR1 MNHNY, CDR2 SVGAGI (reference sequence). The CDR3 loop reads CASSLGWTANYEQYF. In DNA, the CDR3 is TGTGCCAGCAGTTTAGGCTGGACAGCCAACTACGAGCAGTACTTC.

V usage is TRBV10-3 and J usage is TRBJ2-1, with 10 nucleotides matching TRBD2. The CDR3 totals 16 residues. Germline V gene data show CDR1 as ENHRY and CDR2 as SYGVKD. V lost 5 bases and J lost 0; bases outside the gene matches: 4. The CDR3 nucleotides are TGTGCCATCAGTCTTGTAGCGGGAGGCTCCTACAATGAGCAGTTCTTC. It translates to CAISLVAGGSYNEQFF.

The J gene is TRBJ2-5, the V gene TRBV24-1, with TRBD2 matching 10 bases. The J call may be faulty, since TRBJ2-7 better matches the DNA end. This CDR3 contains 16 residues. CDR1 and CDR2 (germline): KGHDR, SFDVKD. The CDR3 loop is CATSDLSGRAVHEQYF. CDR3 sequence (DNA): TGTGCCACCAGTGATCTGAGCGGGAGGGCCGTACACGAGCAGTACTTC.

This clonotype has more than one count but fewer than ten. The chain has TRBV29-1 and TRBJ2-1; D perhaps matches TRBD2 (6 bases). Trimming cost V 7 bases and J 8 bases, with 12 bases left between them. The CDR3 extends over 11 amino acids. Germline V gives CDR1 SQVTM, CDR2 ANQGSEA. CDR3 loop: CSAGTGDEQFF. The CDR3 nucleotides read TGCAGCGCCGGGACGGGAGATGAGCAGTTCTTC.

This clonotype turned up a few times. V gene TRBV4-1 combines with J gene TRBJ2-2; D might be TRBD2 (5 bases). V lost 4 bases, J lost 3 bases, and 9 bases lay in between. The germline CDR1 and CDR2 sequences are MGHRA and YSYEKL. This CDR3 comprises 14 residues. CDR3 sequence reads: CASSRGSDTGELFF. The CDR3 coding sequence is TGCGCCAGCAGCCGAGGGTCGGACACCGGGGAGCTGTTTTTT.

The chain carries TRBV7-2 and TRBJ1-4; a possible D gene is TRBD1 (5 bases). Germline assignment: CDR1 SGHTA and CDR2 FQGNSA. The V gene lost 5 bases and the J gene lost 7 bases, with 17 bases spanning the gap. The CDR3 covers 15 residues. The CDR3 nucleotides read TGTGCCAGCAGCCCGGCCAGACGGGGGAGTGAAAAACTGTTTTTT. Translating it yields CASSPARRGSEKLFF.

This chain uses TRBV11-2 with TRBJ2-4; D tentatively fits TRBD1 or TRBD2 (5 bases each). The CDR3 is 15 amino acids. V was cut by 0 bases and J by 1 base, with 7 bases left in between. Germline V CDR1 and CDR2: SGHAT, FQNNGV. The CDR3 is CASSLERGAKNIQYF. For the CDR3, the DNA is TGTGCCAGCAGCTTAGAGAGGGGCGCCAAAAACATTCAGTACTTC.

V gene TRBV7-3 combines with J gene TRBJ2-3; 11 bases map to TRBD2. Trimming took 2 bases from V and 5 from J; bases not matched to a gene: 18. Germline CDR1 is SGHTA and CDR2 is FQGTGA. The CDR3 spans 20 residues. The CDR3 region is CASSLLGLHIAGGPGDTQYF. As DNA, the CDR3 is TGTGCCAGCAGCTTATTGGGGCTACACATAGCGGGAGGGCCGGGAGATACGCAGTATTTT.